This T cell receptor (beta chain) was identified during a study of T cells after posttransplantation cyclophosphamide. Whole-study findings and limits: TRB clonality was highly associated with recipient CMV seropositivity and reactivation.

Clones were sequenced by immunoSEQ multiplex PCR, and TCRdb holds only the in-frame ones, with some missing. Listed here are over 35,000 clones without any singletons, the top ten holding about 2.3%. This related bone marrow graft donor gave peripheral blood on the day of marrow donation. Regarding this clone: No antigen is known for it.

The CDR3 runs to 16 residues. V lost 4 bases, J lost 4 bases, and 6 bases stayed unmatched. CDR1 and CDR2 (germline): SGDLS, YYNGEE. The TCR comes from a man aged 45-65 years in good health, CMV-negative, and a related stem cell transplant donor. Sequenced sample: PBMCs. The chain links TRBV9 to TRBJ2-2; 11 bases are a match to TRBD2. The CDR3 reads CASSLRTSGFTGELFF. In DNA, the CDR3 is TGTGCCAGCAGCCTTCGGACTAGCGGGTTCACCGGGGAGCTGTTTTTT.